These 27 T cell receptor beta chains were all obtained from the same sample, sequenced in a study of T cell repertoires in cytomegalovirus infection (dated by TCRdb to between 2018 and 2021). TCRdb shows the sequencer as Illumina HiSeq 1500. TCRdb reprocessing: public reads trimmed at Q25 with fastp, clones called with MiXCR, in-frame beta chains kept. Under each unique CDR3 protein, matching rows form one entry showing the most common genes and DNA. This sample has roughly 920,000 distinct CDR3 sequences in its table, and around 29% of those were observed once. Of the sample, over 12% is held by the ten largest clones. What the treatment or condition label conveys for this sample: in vitro stimulation with specific CMV peptide epitopes to enrich CMV-specific T cells. No antigen has been identified for these receptors. Sequences were derived from cultured CD8+ T cells from PBMCs, sampled from culture after CMV antigen stimulation. These receptors came from a human donor in good health (CMV status not recorded). Some clones in this sample may be carry-over from other donors' samples.

In its sample, this clonotype was seen once. This rearrangement joins TRBV27 to TRBJ2-7, with 7 bases identical to TRBD1. V shed 6 bases, J shed 6 bases, and the junction held 11 bases outside the gene matches. This CDR3 is 14 amino acids long. From germline, CDR1 is MNHEY and CDR2 SMNVEV (reference sequence). CDR3 bases: TGTGCCAGCAGCTTAGCCCACGCAGGGGGCGAGCAGTACGTC. It specifies CASSLAHAGGEQYV.

The chain is built from TRBV7-9 and TRBJ2-2, with TRBD1 identical over 7 bases. CDR3 length: 13 residues. With V trimmed by 6 bases and J by 6 bases, 4 bases remained unmatched. Germline CDR1 and CDR2: SEHNR and FQNEAQ (reference sequence). CDR3 bases: TGTGCCAGCAGTTCTGACAGGGCCGGGGAGCTGTTTTTT. Translation gives CASSSDRAGELFF.

This clonotype was picked up a small number of times. The CDR3 coding sequence is TGTGCCAGCAGCCCCGCGGGTGTAACTAATGAAAAACTGTTTTTT. Translating it yields CASSPAGVTNEKLFF. The rearrangement uses TRBV7-9 and TRBJ1-4, with unresolved D. This CDR3 region has 15 residues. The V gene lost 5 bases and the J gene lost 1 base, with 11 bases spanning the gap. CDR1 and CDR2 (germline): SEHNR, FQNEAQ (reference sequence).

This clonotype has just a few counts. The genes are TRBV6-5 and TRBJ1-1; maybe TRBD1 (5 bases). Germline V gene data show CDR1 as MNHEY and CDR2 as SVGAGI. Trimming shortened V by 10 bases and J by 0 bases, and 12 bases separated the two germline ends. This CDR3 spans 13 amino acids. The CDR3 is CATRGAMNTEAFF. The CDR3, as DNA: TGTGCCACCCGCGGGGCCATGAACACTGAAGCTTTCTTT.

The table lists this clonotype with many counts. The CDR3 DNA reads TGTGCCAGCAGTTTTGGCGATCTAGCGGGAATATCCTACAATGAGCAGTTCTTC. This encodes CASSFGDLAGISYNEQFF. This sequence joins TRBV12-3 or TRBV12-4 and TRBJ2-1, with TRBD2 identical over 9 bases. Unmatched junction bases numbered 10, after V lost 3 bases and J lost 1 base. This CDR3 spans 18 amino acids.

Worth noting for this clonotype: A single base separates this from a much larger clone, so it may be a read error. V and J are TRBV19 and TRBJ1-5, with unresolved D. CDR3 length: 20 residues. Germline CDR1 and CDR2: LNHDA and SQIVND (reference sequence). The V and J ends lost 6 bases and 3 bases respectively, with 30 bases between them. CDR3 in amino acids: CASSTSPFTAANGFNQPQHF. CDR3 coding DNA: TGTGCCAGTAGCACCTCCCCGTTTACAGCCGCGAACGGATTCAATCAGCCCCAGCATTTT.

The chain couples TRBV11-2 to TRBJ2-5; D not certain. The V gene lost 4 bases and the J gene lost 14 bases, with 8 bases spanning the gap. Per germline, CDR1 SGHAT and CDR2 FQNNGV. The CDR3 extends over 9 amino acids. Here the CDR3 reads CASSSDGYF. In DNA form, the CDR3 reads TGTGCCAGCAGCTCGGACGGATACTTC.

The chain links TRBV5-6 to TRBJ2-7; D may be TRBD2 (6 bases). In germline, CDR1 is SGHDT, CDR2 YYEEEE. CDR3 length: 14 residues. V was clipped by 0 bases and J by 3 bases, with 10 bases between them. CDR3 DNA: TGTGCCAGCAGCTTGGCCGAGACTAGCTACGAGCAGTACGTC. Amino acid sequence: CASSLAETSYEQYV.

This clonotype was seen more than once but under ten times. V and J are TRBV12-3 or TRBV12-4 and TRBJ1-2; maybe TRBD1 (5 bases). V was clipped by 4 bases and J by 1 base, with 10 bases between them. The CDR3 is 14 residues long. The CDR3 nucleotides read TGTGCCAGCAGTTCGGGGGAATATAACTATGGCTACACCTTC. Protein: CASSSGEYNYGYTF.

V is TRBV12-3 or TRBV12-4 and J is TRBJ2-3; no clear D. V lost 7 bases to trimming and J lost 7 bases, with 9 bases between them. This CDR3 region has 11 residues. The CDR3, as DNA: TGTGCCAGCACTCAAGGGAATACGCAGTATTTT. Translating it yields CASTQGNTQYF.

With respect to this clonotype: A junction end diverges from the germline sequence, so it may reflect a read error. V gene TRBV29-1 combines with J gene TRBJ1-1; D possibly corresponds to TRBD1 (5 bases). Per germline, CDR1 SQVTM and CDR2 ANQGSEA. The CDR3 has 10 residues. CDR3 DNA sequence: TGCAGCGTCGACGGGAGGGGTCGTGGCTTT. Protein sequence: CSVDGRGRGF.

The sample holds one count of this clonotype. V and J are TRBV7-9 and TRBJ2-7, with 7 positions matching TRBD1. Germline V lookup: CDR1 SEHNR, CDR2 FQNEAQ (reference sequence). V lost 5 bases to trimming and J lost 2 bases; unmatched junction nucleotides: 6. CDR3 length: 14 residues. CDR3 protein: CASSGWDSPYEQYV. CDR3 in DNA: TGTGCCAGCAGCGGCTGGGACAGCCCCTACGAGCAGTACGTC.

This clonotype was seen more than once but under ten times. The chain has TRBV29-1 and TRBJ2-5, with TRBD1 matching over 7 bases. The CDR3 is made up of 12 amino acids. The junction had 6 bases not matched to a gene; V was cut back by 7 bases and J by 4 bases. Germline lookup yields CDR1 SQVTM and CDR2 ANQGSEA. The CDR3 here is CSATGVGETQYF. The CDR3 nucleotides are TGCAGCGCCACAGGGGTGGGAGAGACCCAGTACTTC.

The J gene is TRBJ1-2, the V gene TRBV29-1, with a weak D call TRBD1 (5 bases). From germline, CDR1 is SQVTM and CDR2 ANQGSEA. This CDR3 is built from 13 residues. Trimming took 4 bases from V and 4 from J, leaving 13 bases between them. The CDR3 nucleotides read TGCAGCGTTGCGGTCGGGGGGGGCTATGGCTACACCTTC. This gives the protein CSVAVGGGYGYTF.

The rearrangement links TRBV12-3 or TRBV12-4 to TRBJ2-1, with 8 nucleotides matching TRBD1. V shed 6 bases, J shed 2 bases, and the junction held 6 bases outside the gene matches. This CDR3 has 15 residues. The DNA of the CDR3 is TGTGCCAGCAGGGACCGGACAGGGCCCTACAATGAGCAGTTCTTC. This sequence encodes CASRDRTGPYNEQFF.

This clonotype has only a few counts. This chain uses TRBV14 with TRBJ1-1; D possibly corresponds to TRBD1 (6 bases). The V end lost 0 bases, the J end lost 0 bases, and 11 bases lay between the germline ends. CDR1 is SGHDN and CDR2 is FVKESK in the germline V gene. CDR3 length: 16 residues. DNA of the CDR3: TGTGCCAGCAGCCAAGACAGGGGTGTCATGAACACTGAAGCTTTCTTT. Translated: CASSQDRGVMNTEAFF.

V usage is TRBV15 and J usage is TRBJ1-2; D gene ambiguous. Trimming removed 5 bases from V and 1 base from J, with 5 bases in between. The CDR3 runs 12 residues. The germline V gene has CDR1 LNHNV and CDR2 YYDKDF (reference sequence). The DNA for the CDR3 is TGTGCCACCAGCTCAGATAACTATGGCTACACCTTC. This sequence encodes CATSSDNYGYTF. The variable domain in full, with the rest retrieved from reference TRBV15 and TRBJ1-2, is DAMVIQNPRYQVTQFGKPVTLSCSQTLNHNVMYWYQQKSSQAPKLLFHYYDKDFNNEADTPDNFQSRRPNTSFCFLDIRSPGLGDTAMYLCATSSDNYGYTFGSGTRLTVV.

This clonotype showed up just a few times. This chain connects TRBV11-3 to TRBJ2-1; unclear D gene. V dropped 2 bases and J dropped 9 bases, with 14 bases sitting between them. The germline V gene has CDR1 SGHNT and CDR2 YENEEA. The CDR3 has 14 amino acids. The CDR3 spells CASSLWSGDGEQFF. The CDR3 nucleotides are TGTGCCAGCAGCTTATGGTCGGGTGACGGTGAGCAGTTCTTC.

This rearrangement joins TRBV28 to TRBJ2-1; a possible D gene is TRBD2 (6 bases). The J call may be wrong; the DNA end is better matched by TRBJ2-7. This CDR3 has 15 residues. Germline CDR1 and CDR2: MDHEN and SYDVKM. The chain's CDR3 is CASSLRGMVLQEQYF. The CDR3 region has the DNA TGTGCCAGCAGTTTGCGGGGTATGGTGCTTCAGGAGCAGTACTTC.

Only a few counts were recorded for this clonotype. This may be a read error: a much more frequent sequence differs by one nucleotide. The chain joins TRBV7-6 to TRBJ1-5, with 8 nucleotides matching TRBD1. The CDR3 is made up of 16 amino acids. The junction had 2 bases not matched to a gene; V was cut back by 1 base and J by 0 bases. The germline CDR1 and CDR2 sequences are SGHVS and FNYEAQ. The CDR3 nucleotides are TGTGCCAGCAGCTTAGGACAGGGGTCTAGCAATCAGCCCCAGCATTTT. Translated, it gives CASSLGQGSSNQPQHF.

The chain has TRBV4-1 and TRBJ1-1, with 7 bases identical to TRBD1. The CDR3 totals 14 residues. Unmatched junction bases numbered 5, after V lost 0 bases and J lost 7 bases. Germline V CDR1 and CDR2: MGHRA, YSYEKL. The CDR3 DNA reads as TGCGCCAGCAGCCAAGAATACAGGGGCCTTGAAGCTTTCTTT. Translation: CASSQEYRGLEAFF.

In this sample, this clonotype turned up a few times. This chain links TRBV6-5 with TRBJ2-5; 7 bases are shared with TRBD2. V shed 6 bases and J 3 bases; nucleotides not matched to a gene: 7. In germline, CDR1 is MNHEY, CDR2 SVGAGI. CDR3 length: 14 amino acids. The chain's CDR3 is CASSAWGGEETQYF. CDR3 DNA: TGTGCCAGCAGCGCATGGGGGGGAGAAGAGACCCAGTACTTC.

This chain connects TRBV7-2 to TRBJ1-2; no clear D gene. The V end was cut by 4 bases, the J end by 8 bases, with 23 bases between. Germline V gene data show CDR1 as SGHTA and CDR2 as FQGNSA. The CDR3 contains 16 residues. CDR3 sequence: CASSSLFAPAGRGYTF. The CDR3, as DNA: TGTGCCAGCAGCTCCCTCTTCGCGCCTGCGGGAAGAGGCTACACCTTC.

In regard to this clonotype: Germline and junction disagree at one end, which may indicate a read error. This chain joins TRBV15 and TRBJ2-1; D perhaps matches TRBD2 (6 bases). CDR3 length: 16 amino acids. Germline CDR1 and CDR2: LNHNV and YYDKDF (reference sequence). CDR3 residues: CVTSSARDSTHNEQFF. In DNA, the CDR3 is TGTGTCACCAGCAGTGCCCGGGACTCAACTCACAATGAGCAGTTCTTC.

This chain connects TRBV19 to TRBJ1-5; 7 positions match TRBD1. After removal of 5 bases from V and 0 bases from J, the junction contained 10 bases not matched to a gene. Germline V CDR1 and CDR2: LNHDA, SQIVND (reference sequence). The CDR3 covers 17 residues. The CDR3 bases are TGTGCCAGTAGTCTGAGGACAGGAATTTATAGCAATCAGCCCCAGCATTTT. Translated, it gives CASSLRTGIYSNQPQHF.

This clonotype was recorded at least ten times. V gene TRBV7-6 combines with J gene TRBJ2-7; no definite D call. V lost 5 bases to trimming and J lost 1 base, with 9 bases between them. Germline CDR1 SGHVS, CDR2 FNYEAQ. The CDR3 has 13 residues. CDR3 DNA: TGTGCCAGCAGCCTCGGGTTTTCCTACGAGCAGTACGTC. Protein sequence: CASSLGFSYEQYV.

This clonotype was detected only a few times. The V gene is TRBV27, the J gene TRBJ2-3; the D is unclear. Trimming stripped 3 bases from V and 0 bases from J, with 10 bases between. Germline lookup yields CDR1 MNHEY and CDR2 SMNVEV (reference sequence). The CDR3 covers 15 residues. The CDR3 loop reads CASSLSAYSTDTQYF. For the CDR3, the DNA is TGTGCCAGCAGTTTGAGTGCTTATAGCACAGATACGCAGTATTTT.